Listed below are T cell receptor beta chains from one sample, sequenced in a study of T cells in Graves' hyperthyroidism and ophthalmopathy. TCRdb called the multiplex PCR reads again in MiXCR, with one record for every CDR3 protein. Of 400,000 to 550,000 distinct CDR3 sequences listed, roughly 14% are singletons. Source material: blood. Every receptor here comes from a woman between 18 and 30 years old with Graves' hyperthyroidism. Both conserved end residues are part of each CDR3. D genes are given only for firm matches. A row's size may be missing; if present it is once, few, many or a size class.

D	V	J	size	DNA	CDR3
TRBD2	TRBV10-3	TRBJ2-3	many	TGTGCCATCAGTGAGAGTAGCGGGACAGATACGCAGTATTTT	CAISESSGTDTQYF
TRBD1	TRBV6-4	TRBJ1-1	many	TGTGCCAGCAGAGGACAGGGATTAGCTTTCTTT	CASRGQGLAFF
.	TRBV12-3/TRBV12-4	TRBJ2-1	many	TGTGCCAGCAGTTTTCAGTGGGATGAGCAGTTCTTC	CASSFQWDEQFF
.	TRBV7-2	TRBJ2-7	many	TGTGCCAGCACCGTAGCTAGTCTCTCCTACGAGCAGTACTTC	CASTVASLSYEQYF
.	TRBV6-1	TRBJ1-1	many	TGTGCCAGCAGACGCCCGACAGGATTTGGAACTGAAGCTTTCTTT	CASRRPTGFGTEAFF
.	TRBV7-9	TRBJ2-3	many	TGTGCCAGCAGCTTAATGGATGATACGCAGTATTTT	CASSLMDDTQYF
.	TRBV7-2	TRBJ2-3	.	TGTGCCAGCACCGATACCCTCCCAGGGGTCGTTCAGCATACGCAGTATTTT	CASTDTLPGVVQHTQYF
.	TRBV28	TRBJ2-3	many	TGTGCCAGCAGTTTATTCGGAGGGCGATCAGATACGCAGTATTTT	CASSLFGGRSDTQYF
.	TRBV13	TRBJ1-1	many	TGTGCCAGCAGCTTAGGTGTGGCAGGACAGAACACTGAAGCTTTCTTT	CASSLGVAGQNTEAFF
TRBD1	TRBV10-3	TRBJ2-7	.	TGTGCCATCAGTGTAACAGGGGGCACCTACGAGCAGTACTTC	CAISVTGGTYEQYF
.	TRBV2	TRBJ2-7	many	TGTGCCAGCAGTCCACCCTGGGGGGCTACCTACGAGCAGTACTTC	CASSPPWGATYEQYF
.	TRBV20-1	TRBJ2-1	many	TGCAGTGCTAGAAGGATAGCCTACAATGAGCAGTTCTTC	CSARRIAYNEQFF